The next 19 T cell receptor beta chains were all read from a single sample in a study of cytomegalovirus exposure and HLA in healthy donors. The protocol was immunoSEQ multiplex PCR, while the TCRdb copy is restricted to in-frame clones and leaves out a portion. The sample has 110,000 to 150,000 clones, roughly 90% seen once. Sequencing used PBMCs. These receptors all stem from a young man in good health and CMV-seronegative.

V is TRBV6-4 and J is TRBJ2-3, with D possibly TRBD1 on 6 matching bases. In germline, CDR1 is MRHNA, CDR2 SNTAGT. The CDR3 length is 15 residues. The V end lost 5 bases, the J end lost 0 bases, and 12 bases lay between the germline ends. CDR3 in DNA: TGTGCCAGCAGTCAGGACAGCTTAAGCACAGATACGCAGTATTTT. Translating gives CASSQDSLSTDTQYF.

This clone was counted once. The chain couples TRBV19 to TRBJ2-1; tentatively, D is TRBD2 (5 bases). The CDR3 loop spans 16 amino acids. Trimming took 1 base from V and 2 from J, leaving 12 bases between them. CDR1 LNHDA and CDR2 SQIVND come from the germline V gene (reference sequence). The CDR3 reads CASSIVGSGPYNEQFF. CDR3 nucleotides: TGTGCCAGTAGTATAGTGGGGAGCGGTCCCTACAATGAGCAGTTCTTC.

The V gene is TRBV6-5, the J gene TRBJ1-1; TRBD1 matches at 8 bases. The germline V gene has CDR1 MNHEY and CDR2 SVGAGI. The CDR3 sequence is 14 residues long. Trimming cost V 6 bases and J 4 bases; bases outside gene matches: 7. This chain's CDR3 is CASRRDRYVTEAFF. The CDR3 nucleotides are TGTGCCAGCAGGAGGGACAGGTATGTCACTGAAGCTTTCTTT.

CDR3 sequence reads: CASTTIWGTGAGMNTEAFF. As DNA, the CDR3 is TGTGCCAGCACTACGATATGGGGGACAGGGGCTGGAATGAACACTGAAGCTTTCTTT. The chain uses TRBV28 and TRBJ1-1, with 10 bases matching TRBD1. The J segment lost 0 bases and the V segment lost 7 bases, leaving 17 bases of the junction unmatched. CDR3 length: 19 residues. The germline gives CDR1 MDHEN, CDR2 SYDVKM.

This clone showed up just once. The CDR3 protein is CASSKENGRGEAFF. DNA of the CDR3: TGTGCCAGCAGCAAAGAAAATGGCAGGGGTGAAGCTTTCTTT. The rearrangement joins TRBV21-1 to TRBJ1-1; TRBD1 is the table's D call, not checked against the DNA. TRBV21-1 is marked as a pseudogene. The length of the CDR3 is 14 residues.

The V gene is TRBV2, the J gene TRBJ2-7, with 10 nucleotides matching TRBD2. J was trimmed by 4 bases and V by 3 bases; bases with no gene match: 3. This CDR3 has 14 amino acids. The germline gives CDR1 SNHLY, CDR2 FYNNEI. The CDR3 bases are TGTGCCAGCAGTGACCCTAGCGGGAGTTACGAGCAGTACGTC. The encoded protein is CASSDPSGSYEQYV.

V usage is TRBV7-2 and J usage is TRBJ2-1; D is perhaps TRBD2 (6 bases). The CDR3 is made up of 16 amino acids. Per the germline V gene, CDR1 is SGHTA and CDR2 is FQGNSA. V shed 2 bases and J shed 4 bases, with 15 bases lying between them. The CDR3 loop reads CASSLQTGAPYNEQFF. The CDR3, as DNA: TGTGCCAGCAGCTTACAGACGGGAGCTCCTTACAATGAGCAGTTCTTC.

This sequence joins TRBV7-2 and TRBJ2-1, with 9 bases aligning to TRBD1. The CDR3 consists of 13 residues. Germline V lookup: CDR1 SGHTA, CDR2 FQGNSA. The J segment lost 7 bases and the V segment lost 4 bases, leaving 2 bases of the junction unmatched. CDR3 protein: CASSWDRANEQFF. Written as DNA, the CDR3 is TGTGCCAGCAGCTGGGACAGGGCGAATGAGCAGTTCTTC. Based on the CDR3 plus reference TRBV7-2 and TRBJ2-1, the full variable domain is GAGVSQSPSNKVTEKGKDVELRCDPISGHTALYWYRQSLGQGLEFLIYFQGNSAPDKSGLPSDRFSAERTGGSVSTLTIQRTQQEDSAVYLCASSWDRANEQFFGPGTRLTVL.

The CDR3 DNA is TGTGCCAGCAAGCTCCGGGACAGGGAGTATTTT. It specifies CASKLRDREYF. This chain links TRBV2 with TRBJ2-3, with 9 bases fitting TRBD1. CDR1 is SNHLY and CDR2 is FYNNEI in the germline V gene. J lost 13 bases, V lost 7 bases, and 6 bases had no gene match. The CDR3 runs 11 residues.

The V and J genes are TRBV19 and TRBJ2-1, with 9 bases matching TRBD1. The length of the CDR3 is 16 residues. Per the germline V gene, CDR1 is LNHDA and CDR2 is SQIVND (reference sequence). The V gene end was trimmed by 3 bases and the J gene end by 7 bases; junction bases not matched to a gene: 10. CDR3: CASSIFGGTGINEQFF. The CDR3 region has the DNA TGTGCCAGTAGTATCTTTGGGGGGACAGGGATTAATGAGCAGTTCTTC.

This clone was seen just once. This chain joins TRBV11-2 and TRBJ1-3, with D possibly matching TRBD1 (6 bases). The CDR3 extends over 16 amino acids. The V gene lost 0 bases and the J gene lost 1 base, with 10 bases spanning the gap. Germline CDR1 is SGHAT and CDR2 is FQNNGV. CDR3 bases: TGTGCCAGCAGCTTAGATCCCAGGGGATCTGGAAACACCATATATTTT. Protein: CASSLDPRGSGNTIYF.

The gene calls are TRBV7-9 and TRBJ1-2, with no clear D. The CDR3 contains 14 residues. The V end lost 1 base, the J end lost 1 base, and 7 bases lay between the germline ends. Germline V lookup: CDR1 SEHNR, CDR2 FQNEAQ (reference sequence). The CDR3 loop reads CASSLEADNYGYTF. The CDR3 DNA reads TGTGCCAGCAGCTTAGAAGCCGATAACTATGGCTACACCTTC.

V and J are TRBV19 and TRBJ1-2, with a weak D call TRBD1 (6 bases). Per the germline V gene, CDR1 is LNHDA and CDR2 is SQIVND (reference sequence). The CDR3 length is 16 residues. V lost 5 bases, J lost 4 bases, and 20 bases lay in between. CDR3 coding DNA: TGTGCCAGTAGTCTCTTCCGTCCAGGGGATTCCTATGGCTACACCTTC. Protein: CASSLFRPGDSYGYTF.

This chain connects TRBV4-1 to TRBJ2-2; 13 nucleotides line up with TRBD2. V lost 1 base, J lost 6 bases, and 2 bases stayed unmatched. Germline V CDR1 and CDR2: MGHRA, YSYEKL. The length of the CDR3 is 16 residues. Here the CDR3 reads CASSQVTSGGAGELFF. In DNA, the CDR3 is TGCGCCAGCAGCCAAGTAACTAGCGGGGGGGCCGGGGAGCTGTTTTTT.

This chain connects TRBV5-1 to TRBJ2-1; 8 nucleotides line up with TRBD1. The CDR3 is 15 residues long. With 6 bases clipped from V and 8 bases from J, the junction kept 13 bases outside the gene matches. Per germline, CDR1 SGHRS and CDR2 YFSETQ. The chain's CDR3 is CASTERTGRYHEQFF. In DNA, the CDR3 is TGCGCCAGCACCGAAAGGACAGGGCGGTACCATGAGCAGTTCTTC.

CDR3 coding DNA: TGTGCCAGCTCACCATCTACCGTCCTACCTTTTACAACTAATGAAAAACTGTTTTTT. It codes for CASSPSTVLPFTTNEKLFF. The chain combines TRBV18 with TRBJ1-4; D uncertain. This CDR3 is built from 19 residues. Trimming left V 2 bases short and J 0 bases short, with 19 bases between. Looked up from germline, CDR1 is KGHSH and CDR2 is LQKENI.

The V and J genes are TRBV11-3 and TRBJ2-3; 15 positions agree with TRBD2. J lost 4 bases, V lost 1 base, and 6 bases had no gene match. This CDR3 region has 18 residues. Germline V gene lookup returns CDR1 SGHNT and CDR2 YENEEA. In DNA form, the CDR3 reads TGTGCCAGCAGCTTAGGCCGCGGACTAGCGGGGGGGGCAGATACGCAGTATTTT. Encoded protein: CASSLGRGLAGGADTQYF.

The chain carries TRBV27 and TRBJ2-3; 8 bases fit TRBD2. The trim removed 8 bases at V and 0 bases at J, leaving 10 bases unmatched. Germline lookup yields CDR1 MNHEY and CDR2 SMNVEV (reference sequence). The CDR3 contains 16 residues. The CDR3 DNA reads as TGTGCCAGCCGGGGGGGCAGCTTAAAAAGCACAGATACGCAGTATTTT. As protein: CASRGGSLKSTDTQYF.

This chain connects TRBV30 to TRBJ2-1; D is uncertain. Germline V gene sequence: CDR1 GTSNPN, CDR2 SVGIG (reference sequence). With 1 base removed from V and 4 bases from J, the gap between germline ends came to 5 bases. The CDR3 has 12 amino acids. Written as DNA, the CDR3 is TGTGCCTGGAGTGCTAGATACAATGAGCAGTTCTTC. This codes for CAWSARYNEQFF.